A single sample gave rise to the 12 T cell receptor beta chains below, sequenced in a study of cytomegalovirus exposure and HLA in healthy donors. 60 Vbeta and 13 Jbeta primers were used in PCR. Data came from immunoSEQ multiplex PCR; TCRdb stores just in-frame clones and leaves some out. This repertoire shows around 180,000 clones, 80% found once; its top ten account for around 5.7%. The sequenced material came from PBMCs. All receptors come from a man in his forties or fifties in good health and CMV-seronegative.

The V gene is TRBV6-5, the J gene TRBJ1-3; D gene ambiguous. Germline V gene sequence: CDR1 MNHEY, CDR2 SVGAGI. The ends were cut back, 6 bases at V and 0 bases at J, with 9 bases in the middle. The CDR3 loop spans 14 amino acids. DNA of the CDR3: TGTGCCAGCAGCGAGACGGGCTCTGGAAACACCATATATTTT. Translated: CASSETGSGNTIYF.

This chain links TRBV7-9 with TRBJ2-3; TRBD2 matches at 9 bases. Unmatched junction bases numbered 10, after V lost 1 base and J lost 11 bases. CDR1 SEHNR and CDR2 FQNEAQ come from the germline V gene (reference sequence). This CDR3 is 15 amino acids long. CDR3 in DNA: TGTGCCAGCAGCTTAGGGAACGCGGGGGGGACTTGGCAGTATTTT. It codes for CASSLGNAGGTWQYF.

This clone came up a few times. CDR3 in amino acids: CASSILSTGLVGYTF. CDR3 DNA sequence: TGTGCCAGTAGTATACTCTCAACAGGGCTAGTTGGCTACACCTTC. The chain combines TRBV19 with TRBJ1-2; D possibly corresponds to TRBD1 (6 bases). V was trimmed by 2 bases and J by 7 bases, leaving 17 bases between them. The length of the CDR3 is 15 residues. The V gene's germline CDR1 is LNHDA and CDR2 SQIVND (reference sequence). The full variable domain, with the rest looked up from reference TRBV19 and TRBJ1-2, is DGGITQSPKYLFRKEGQNVTLSCEQNLNHDAMYWYRQDPGQGLRLIYYSQIVNDFQKGDIAEGYSVSREKKESFPLTVTSAQKNPTAFYLCASSILSTGLVGYTFGSGTRLTVV.

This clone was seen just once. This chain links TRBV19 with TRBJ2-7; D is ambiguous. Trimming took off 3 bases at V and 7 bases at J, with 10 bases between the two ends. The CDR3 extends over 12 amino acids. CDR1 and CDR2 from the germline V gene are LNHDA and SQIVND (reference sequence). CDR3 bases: TGTGCCAGTAGTATTCAAGGCAGGGAGCAGTACTTC. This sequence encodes CASSIQGREQYF.

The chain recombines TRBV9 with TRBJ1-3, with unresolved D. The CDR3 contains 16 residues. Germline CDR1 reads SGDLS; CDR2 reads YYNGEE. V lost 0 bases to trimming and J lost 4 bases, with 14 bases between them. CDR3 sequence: CASSVGGGRAGNTIYF. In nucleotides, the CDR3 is TGTGCCAGCAGCGTAGGGGGAGGGCGAGCAGGAAACACCATATATTTT.

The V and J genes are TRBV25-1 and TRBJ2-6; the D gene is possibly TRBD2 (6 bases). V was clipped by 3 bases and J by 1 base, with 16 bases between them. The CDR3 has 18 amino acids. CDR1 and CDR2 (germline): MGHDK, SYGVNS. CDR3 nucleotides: TGTGCCAGCAGTGACTCCGGGCAGGGAGGTTCTGGGGCCAACGTCCTGACTTTC. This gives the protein CASSDSGQGGSGANVLTF.

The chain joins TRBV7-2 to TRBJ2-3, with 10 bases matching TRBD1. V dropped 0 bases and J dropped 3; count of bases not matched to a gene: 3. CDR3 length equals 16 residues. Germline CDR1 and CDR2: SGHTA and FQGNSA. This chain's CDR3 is CASSLAGTGETDTQYF. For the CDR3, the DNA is TGTGCCAGCAGCTTAGCGGGGACAGGGGAGACAGATACGCAGTATTTT.

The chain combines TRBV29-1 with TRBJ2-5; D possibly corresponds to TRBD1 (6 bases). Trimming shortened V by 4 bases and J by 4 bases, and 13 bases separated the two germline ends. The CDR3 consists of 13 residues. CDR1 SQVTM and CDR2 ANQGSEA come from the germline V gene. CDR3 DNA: TGCAGCGTTGGATCAGGGGTGGGAGAGACCCAGTACTTC. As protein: CSVGSGVGETQYF.

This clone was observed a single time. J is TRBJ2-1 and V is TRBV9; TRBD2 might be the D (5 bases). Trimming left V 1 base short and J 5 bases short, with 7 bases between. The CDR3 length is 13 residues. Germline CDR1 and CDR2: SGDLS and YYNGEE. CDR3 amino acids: CASSVLADNEQFF. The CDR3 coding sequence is TGTGCCAGCAGCGTACTAGCAGACAATGAGCAGTTCTTC.

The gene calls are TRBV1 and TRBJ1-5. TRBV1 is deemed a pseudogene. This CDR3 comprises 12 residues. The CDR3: CTSNLGGQPQHF. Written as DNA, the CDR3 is TGCACCAGCAACCTCGGGGGGCAGCCCCAGCATTTT.

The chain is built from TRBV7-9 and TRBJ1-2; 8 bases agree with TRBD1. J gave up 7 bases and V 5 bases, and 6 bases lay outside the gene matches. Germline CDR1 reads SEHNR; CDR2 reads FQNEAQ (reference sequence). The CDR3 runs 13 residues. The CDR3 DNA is TGTGCCAGCAGCCCTCAGGGGGCAGGTGGCTACACCTTC. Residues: CASSPQGAGGYTF.

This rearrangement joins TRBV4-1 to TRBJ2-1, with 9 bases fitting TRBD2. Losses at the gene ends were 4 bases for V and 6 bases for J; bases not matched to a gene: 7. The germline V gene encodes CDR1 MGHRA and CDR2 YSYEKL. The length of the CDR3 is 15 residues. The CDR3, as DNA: TGCGCCAGCAGCCGAGGACTAGCGTCTCTCAATGAGCAGTTCTTC. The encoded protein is CASSRGLASLNEQFF.